The entry below describes one TCR beta chain. No antigen is known for it. One base away there is no much larger clone; base qualities are not given. The data are from a study of shared clonotypes between healthy human individuals (dated by TCRdb to the early 2020s). Notes on the research overall: A few men and two women, aged 18 to 49 years, made up the cohort. For each donor, three plates each were used for CD4 naive and CD4 memory, two plates were used for CD8 naive, and one plate was used for CD8 memory. The study deeply sequenced blood TCR repertoires of several healthy adults to estimate repertoire size and the extent of clonotype sharing between individuals. To increase sequencing depth and limit assay-specific biases, different laboratories used diverse techniques to prepare libraries and sequence TCR repertoires. Per donor, leukapheresis produced somewhere between about 0.8 and 9 billion PBMCs.

The donors were healthy, HIV-negative adults who had no recently reported acute infections or vaccinations. Every donor was a Caucasian adult residing in Nashville, Tennessee, USA. CD4+ T cells were enriched through magnetic negative selection, after which naive cells were positively selected on CD45RA and the remaining negative fraction served as the memory subset. After blood collection by leukapheresis, PBMCs were isolated using Ficoll-Histopaque density gradient centrifugation and then cryopreserved in the vapor phase of liquid nitrogen. Purity and quantity of every magnetically sorted T cell population were checked by analytical flow cytometry. Genomic DNA was isolated from each sorted fraction and quantified by UV absorbance on a Nanodrop 2000c. Using the deep immunoSEQ assay, TCR CDR3 regions were amplified from genomic DNA by multiplex PCR. Extracted genomic DNA from each cell subset was spread evenly across all wells of several immunoSEQ 96-well plates, with each plate serving as a replicate. For sorted subsets, around 200 ng genomic DNA, equal to 30,000 or so T cell genomes, was loaded into each replicate PCR. The purified libraries were quantified using a Qubit 3.0 fluorometer, sized with a Bioanalyzer 2100, and then quantified again using the KAPA Library Quantification kit. A separate single-read 150-cycle Illumina NextSeq 550 flow cell was used to sequence each immunoSEQ 96-well plate. The original methods were these. The immunoSEQ output contained only junctional sequences without quality scores, so filtering could not match that applied to full-length reads. To assign V/J genes and CDR3, sequences were annotated against IMGT germline references using PyIR, a Python wrapper for IgBLAST v1.9. Reads with weak V/J assignments (E-value above 1e-6), missing CDR3, stop codons, out-of-frame junctions, or ambiguous translated residues were removed. A V3J clonotype was defined by an identical inferred V gene, J gene, and CDR3 amino acid sequence. To compute the percentage overlap between repertoires, the number of shared unique clonotypes was divided by the size of the smaller repertoire. Repertoire richness was assessed with RTK rarefaction, the Chao1 estimator, and Recon v2.1 estimates of unobserved clonotypes. For all TCRbeta clonotypes obtained by the gDNA method from a few donors, generation probabilities were computed with OLGA. Drawn from immuneACCESS, this table holds only the in-frame rearrangements with V and J called that TCRdb kept. Clones are partly lost; checked studies trace under half to an unresolved V gene and leave the rest unexplained. The V and J calls and clone size are taken from that table; D and trimming were inferred from the DNA. The sample yields 2 million or so clones; 90% to 95% were counted once. The ten largest clones add up to 0.13% of the sample.

Overall study results and their limits: The small number of donors limited the genetic and exposure-history diversity represented. Based on pairwise subsampling, the degree of clonotype sharing among donors was expected to be affected by sequencing depth. Sampling was restricted to blood, and TCR repertoires in tissues likely differ from the TCR repertoires found in blood. Larger estimated clonotype richness was generally found for naive subsets than for memory subsets. Even with the large sequencing depth, rarefaction of the sorted-subset datasets indicated that sequencing was incomplete. Sharing across several donors was observed for around 4.8% of naive CD4, less than 4% of naive CD8, 2% to 2.5% of memory CD4, and roughly 0.4% of memory CD8 clonotypes. Compared with non-shared clonotypes, the clonotypes found in all four sorted-subset donors had higher generation probabilities.

The TCR was taken from a man between 18 and 35 years old in good health. Sequencing was performed on naive CD4+ T cells sorted from blood. Read against the paper, the sample's cell subset or site label means: CD45RA+ positively selected.

The CDR3 has the sequence CASSLVGAGDYEQYF. The DNA sequence is given as TGTGCCAGCAGCTTAGTTGGCGCGGGAGACTACGAGCAGTACTTC. The V and J genes are TRBV7-2 and TRBJ2-7, and TRBD2 matches 7 of the central bases. From the germline V gene, CDR1 is SGHTA and CDR2 is FQGNSA. From V the trimming removes 1 base and from J it removes 3 bases, while the gene matches leave 6 bases of the junction unaccounted for. Taken from cysteine to phenylalanine, the CDR3 has 15 residues. Here the CDR3 DNA is all that survives: 45 bases in frame from base 1.